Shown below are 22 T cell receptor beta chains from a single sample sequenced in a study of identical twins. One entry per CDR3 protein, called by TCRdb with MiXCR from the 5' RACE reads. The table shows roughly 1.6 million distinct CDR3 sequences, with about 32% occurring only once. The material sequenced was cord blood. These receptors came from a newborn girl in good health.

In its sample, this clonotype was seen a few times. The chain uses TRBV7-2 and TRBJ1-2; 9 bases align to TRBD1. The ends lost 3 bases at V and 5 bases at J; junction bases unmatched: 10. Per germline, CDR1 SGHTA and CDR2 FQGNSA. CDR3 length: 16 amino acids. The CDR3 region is CASSLISTGGVYGYTF. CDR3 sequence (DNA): TGTGCCAGCAGCTTGATCAGCACAGGGGGCGTATATGGCTACACCTTC.

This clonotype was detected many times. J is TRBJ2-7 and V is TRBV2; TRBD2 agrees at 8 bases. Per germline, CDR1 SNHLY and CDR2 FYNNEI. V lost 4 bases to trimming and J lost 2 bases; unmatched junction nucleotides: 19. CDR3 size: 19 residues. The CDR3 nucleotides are TGTGCCAGCAGTGTCTACCGCAGGGCCTTTAGCGGGGTTCCCTACGAGCAGTACTTC. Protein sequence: CASSVYRRAFSGVPYEQYF.

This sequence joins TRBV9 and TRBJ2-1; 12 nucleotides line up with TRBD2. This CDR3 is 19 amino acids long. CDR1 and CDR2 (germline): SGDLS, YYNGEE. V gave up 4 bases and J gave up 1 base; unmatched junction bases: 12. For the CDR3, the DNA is TGTGCCAGCAGCTCCAGGGGGGCTAGCGGGAGGGGGTCCTACAATGAGCAGTTCTTC. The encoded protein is CASSSRGASGRGSYNEQFF.

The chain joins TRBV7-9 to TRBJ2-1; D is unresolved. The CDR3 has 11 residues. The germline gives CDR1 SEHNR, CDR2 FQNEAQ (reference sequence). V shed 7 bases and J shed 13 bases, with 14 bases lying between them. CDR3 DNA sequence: TGTGCCAGCACTCTAGTAGAGACCCAGTTCTTC. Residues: CASTLVETQFF.

The CDR3 protein is CSARDQTSGAYEQYF. CDR3 bases: TGCAGTGCTAGAGATCAGACTAGCGGGGCATACGAGCAGTACTTC. The V call is TRBV20-1, the J call TRBJ2-7, with 11 bases lining up with TRBD2. V dropped 0 bases and J dropped 4; count of bases not matched to a gene: 5. Germline V gives CDR1 DFQATT, CDR2 SNEGSKA (reference sequence). CDR3 length: 15 amino acids.

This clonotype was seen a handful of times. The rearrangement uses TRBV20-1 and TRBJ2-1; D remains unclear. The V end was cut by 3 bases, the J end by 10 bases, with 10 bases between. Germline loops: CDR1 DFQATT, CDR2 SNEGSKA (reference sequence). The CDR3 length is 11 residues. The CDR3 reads CSARGSGEQFF. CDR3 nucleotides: TGCAGTGCTAGGGGGTCCGGGGAGCAGTTCTTC.

The CDR3, as DNA: TGCGCCAGCAGAATACGTGCCCCAGCCAAAAACATTCAGTACTTC. Its protein product is CASRIRAPAKNIQYF. V gene TRBV5-1 combines with J gene TRBJ2-4; D is uncertain. CDR1 SGHRS and CDR2 YFSETQ come from the germline V gene. The CDR3 is made up of 15 amino acids. Trimming removed 5 bases from V and 0 bases from J, with 12 bases in between. Variable domain in full (rest from reference TRBV5-1 and TRBJ2-4): KAGVTQTPRYLIKTRGQQVTLSCSPISGHRSVSWYQQTPGQGLQFLFEYFSETQRNKGNFPGRFSGRQFSNSRSEMNVSTLELGDSALYLCASRIRAPAKNIQYFGAGTRLSVL.

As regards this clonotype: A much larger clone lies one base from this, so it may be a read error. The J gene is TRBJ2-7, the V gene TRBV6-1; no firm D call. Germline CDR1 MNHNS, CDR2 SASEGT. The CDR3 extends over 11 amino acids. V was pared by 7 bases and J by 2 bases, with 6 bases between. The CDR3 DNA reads TGTGCCAGCACCGAGACCTACGAGCAGTACTTC. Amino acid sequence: CASTETYEQYF.

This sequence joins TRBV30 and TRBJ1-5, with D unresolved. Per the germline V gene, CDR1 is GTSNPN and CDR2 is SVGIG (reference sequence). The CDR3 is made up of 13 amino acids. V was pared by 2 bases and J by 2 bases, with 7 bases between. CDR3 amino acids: CAWSSSRNQPQHF. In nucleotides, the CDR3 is TGTGCCTGGAGTTCAAGCCGCAATCAGCCCCAGCATTTT.

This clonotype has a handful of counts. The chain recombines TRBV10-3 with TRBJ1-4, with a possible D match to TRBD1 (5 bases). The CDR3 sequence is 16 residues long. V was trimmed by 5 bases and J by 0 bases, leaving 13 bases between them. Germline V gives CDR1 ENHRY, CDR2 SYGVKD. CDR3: CAISPGGAATNEKLFF. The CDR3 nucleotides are TGTGCCATCAGTCCGGGAGGGGCCGCAACTAATGAAAAACTGTTTTTT.

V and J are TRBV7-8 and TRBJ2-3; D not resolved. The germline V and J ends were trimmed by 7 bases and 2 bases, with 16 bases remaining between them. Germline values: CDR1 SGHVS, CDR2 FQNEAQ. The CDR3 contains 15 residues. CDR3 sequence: CASKRIGKLTDTQYF. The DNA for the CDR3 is TGTGCCAGCAAAAGGATAGGGAAACTCACAGATACGCAGTATTTT.

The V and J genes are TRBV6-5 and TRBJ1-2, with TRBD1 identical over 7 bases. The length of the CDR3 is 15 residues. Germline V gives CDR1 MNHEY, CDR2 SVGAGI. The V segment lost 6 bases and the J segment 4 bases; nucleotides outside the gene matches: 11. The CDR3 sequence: CASSLYSTGSYGYTF. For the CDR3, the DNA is TGTGCCAGCAGCCTATACTCGACAGGGAGCTATGGCTACACCTTC.

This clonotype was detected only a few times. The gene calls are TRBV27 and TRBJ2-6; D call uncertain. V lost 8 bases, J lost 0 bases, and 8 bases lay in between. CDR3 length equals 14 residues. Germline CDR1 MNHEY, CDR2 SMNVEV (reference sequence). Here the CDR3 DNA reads TGTGCCAGCCGACGGTTCTCTGGGGCCAACGTCCTGACTTTC. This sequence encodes CASRRFSGANVLTF.

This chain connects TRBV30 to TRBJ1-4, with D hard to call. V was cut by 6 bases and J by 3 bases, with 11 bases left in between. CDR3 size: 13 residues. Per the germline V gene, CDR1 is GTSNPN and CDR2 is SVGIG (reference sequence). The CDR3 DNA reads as TGTGCCTGCTACGCGGTCTCTAATGAAAAACTGTTTTTT. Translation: CACYAVSNEKLFF.

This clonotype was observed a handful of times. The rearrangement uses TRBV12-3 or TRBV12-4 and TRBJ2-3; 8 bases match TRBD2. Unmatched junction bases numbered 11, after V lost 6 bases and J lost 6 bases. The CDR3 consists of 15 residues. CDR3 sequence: CASSRTSGSPDTQYF. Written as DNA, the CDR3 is TGTGCCAGCAGCCGCACTAGCGGAAGCCCGGATACGCAGTATTTT.

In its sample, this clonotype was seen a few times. The CDR3 loop is CASSDLFGQPQHF. CDR3 nucleotides: TGTGCCAGCAGTGATCTCTTCGGTCAGCCCCAGCATTTT. This chain connects TRBV25-1 to TRBJ1-5, with D unresolved. The CDR3 consists of 13 residues. From germline, CDR1 is MGHDK and CDR2 SYGVNS. Trimming removed 3 bases at V and 6 bases at J, with 9 bases between.

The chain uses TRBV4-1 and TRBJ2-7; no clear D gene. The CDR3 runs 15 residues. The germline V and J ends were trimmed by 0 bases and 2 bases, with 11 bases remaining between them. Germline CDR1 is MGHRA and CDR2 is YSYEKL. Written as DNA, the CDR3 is TGCGCCAGCAGCCAAGAGGGCAGGCCCGCCTACGAGCAGTACTTC. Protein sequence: CASSQEGRPAYEQYF.

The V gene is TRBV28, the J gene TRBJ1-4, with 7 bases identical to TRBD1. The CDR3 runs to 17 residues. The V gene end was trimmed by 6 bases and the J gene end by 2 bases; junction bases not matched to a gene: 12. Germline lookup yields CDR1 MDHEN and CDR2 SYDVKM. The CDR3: CASSTGTALSTNEKLFF. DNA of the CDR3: TGTGCCAGCAGCACCGGGACAGCCCTCTCTACTAATGAAAAACTGTTTTTT.

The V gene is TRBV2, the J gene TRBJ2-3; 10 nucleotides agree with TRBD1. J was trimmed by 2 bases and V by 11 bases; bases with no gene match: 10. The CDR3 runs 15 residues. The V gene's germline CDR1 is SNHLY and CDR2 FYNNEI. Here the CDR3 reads CAFMGTGVTTDTQYF. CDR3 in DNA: TGTGCCTTCATGGGGACAGGGGTCACCACAGATACGCAGTATTTT.

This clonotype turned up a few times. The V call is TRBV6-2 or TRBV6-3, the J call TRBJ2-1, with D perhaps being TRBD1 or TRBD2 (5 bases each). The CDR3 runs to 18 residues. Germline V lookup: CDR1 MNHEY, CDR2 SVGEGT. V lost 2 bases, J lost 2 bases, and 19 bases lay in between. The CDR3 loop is CASSYGGYVGKPYNEQFF. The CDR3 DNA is TGTGCCAGCAGTTACGGGGGTTATGTGGGAAAGCCCTACAATGAGCAGTTCTTC.

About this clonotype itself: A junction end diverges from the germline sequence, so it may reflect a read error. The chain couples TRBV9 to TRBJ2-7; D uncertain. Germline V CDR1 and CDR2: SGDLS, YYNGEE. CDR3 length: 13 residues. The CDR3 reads CAGSLGPDYEQYF. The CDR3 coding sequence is TGTGCCGGCAGCTTAGGACCAGACTACGAGCAGTACTTC. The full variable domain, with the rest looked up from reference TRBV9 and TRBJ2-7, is DSGVTQTPKHLITATGQRVTLRCSPRSGDLSVYWYQQSLDQGLQFLIQYYNGEERAKGNILERFSAQQFPDLHSELNLSSLELGDSALYFCAGSLGPDYEQYFGPGTRLTVT.

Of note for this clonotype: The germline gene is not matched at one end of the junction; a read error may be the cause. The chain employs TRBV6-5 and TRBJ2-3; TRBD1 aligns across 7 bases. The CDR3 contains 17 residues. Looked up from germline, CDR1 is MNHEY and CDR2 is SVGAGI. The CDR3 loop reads CTSSYILSGQTTDTQYF. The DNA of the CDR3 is TGTACCAGCAGTTACATCCTCTCGGGACAGACCACAGATACGCAGTATTTT.